This T cell receptor (beta chain) is from a study of blood T cell repertoires in COVID-19. About the study: There were acute and convalescent COVID-19 samples, and they came from the United States, Italy and Spain.

In the original analysis: Amplifying reference gene primers gave estimates of nucleated cell counts. Data came from immunoSEQ multiplex PCR; TCRdb stores just in-frame clones and leaves some out. V, J and clone size are taken as reported in that table, and D and trimming were inferred from the DNA itself. The sample consists of approximately 300,000 clones, around 90% of them appearing once. The CDR3 contains 16 residues. With V trimmed by 8 bases and J by 6 bases, 15 bases remained unmatched. Germline CDR1 SNHLY, CDR2 FYNNEI. This sequence joins TRBV2 and TRBJ2-5, with 10 nucleotides matching TRBD2. The sample was peripheral blood. This clonotype was sampled from a man in his forties or fifties with active or convalescent COVID-19. The CDR3 loop reads CASSPPGLASFQTQYF. CDR3 sequence (DNA): TGTGCCAGCTCCCCTCCGGGACTAGCGAGTTTCCAGACCCAGTACTTC.